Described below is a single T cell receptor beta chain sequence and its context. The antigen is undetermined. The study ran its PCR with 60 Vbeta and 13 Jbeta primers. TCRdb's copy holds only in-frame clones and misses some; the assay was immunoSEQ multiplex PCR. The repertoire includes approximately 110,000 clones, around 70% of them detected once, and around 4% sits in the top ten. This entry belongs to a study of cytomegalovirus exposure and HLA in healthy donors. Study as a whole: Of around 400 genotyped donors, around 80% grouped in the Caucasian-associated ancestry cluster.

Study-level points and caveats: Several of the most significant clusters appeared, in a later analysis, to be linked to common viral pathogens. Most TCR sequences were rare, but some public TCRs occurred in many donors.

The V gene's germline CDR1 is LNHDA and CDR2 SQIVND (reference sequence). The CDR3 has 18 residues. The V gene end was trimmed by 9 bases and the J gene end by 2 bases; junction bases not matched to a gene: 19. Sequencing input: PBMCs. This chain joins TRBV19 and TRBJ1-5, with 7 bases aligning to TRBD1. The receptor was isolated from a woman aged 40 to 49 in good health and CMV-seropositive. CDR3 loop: CASAPETGLFWGNQPQHF. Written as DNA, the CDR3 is TGTGCCAGCGCCCCCGAGACAGGGCTGTTTTGGGGCAATCAGCCCCAGCATTTT.